Below, one T cell receptor (beta chain) is given with its context. The CDR3 spans 14 residues. Trimming removed 7 bases from V and 4 bases from J, with 16 bases in between. Germline V gives CDR1 SEHNR, CDR2 FQNEAQ (reference sequence). This entry belongs to a study of blood T cell repertoires in COVID-19. About the research overall: Acute-phase and convalescent COVID-19 samples originated in the United States, Italy and Spain. T cells, B-cell-depleted T cells, or PBMCs provided the cDNA or gDNA that served as material.

Per the study methods: Estimated nucleated cell counts came from reference gene primer amplification. Repertoires were generated with immunoSEQ multiplex PCR, while TCRdb's copy carries only in-frame clones and drops some. That table is the source of V, J and clone size, and D and trimming were worked out from the DNA. The sample includes 90,000 to 120,000 clones, more than 75% seen only once; the top ten take approximately 26%. Material: peripheral blood. The gene calls are TRBV7-9 and TRBJ1-1; tentatively, D is TRBD1 (6 bases). This TCR was recovered from a man aged 55 to 69 with acute or convalescent COVID-19. Here the CDR3 reads CASTQGWSSTEAFF. The CDR3 region has the DNA TGTGCCAGCACTCAGGGGTGGTCTAGCACTGAAGCTTTCTTT.